This T cell receptor (beta chain) was recorded in a study of post-analysis software for immune sequencing data. The study, taken as a whole, reports: Elevated frequency relative to controls characterized roughly five TRBV segments in patients, TRBV5-6, TRBV5-1 and TRBV20-1 among them.

About this clonotype: What it binds is unknown.

cDNA libraries of TCR beta carried unique molecular identifiers. With roughly 1 to 11 million T cells as the source, some 510,000 cDNA molecules resulted. MiXCR, applied by TCRdb to the PCR reads, yields one record per CDR3 protein. This table holds hundreds of thousands of distinct CDR3 sequences, less than 35% found once. There are 16 residues in the CDR3. V was trimmed by 11 bases and J by 8 bases, leaving 28 bases between them. The germline gives CDR1 ENHRY, CDR2 SYGVKD. V is TRBV10-3 and J is TRBJ2-1, with D tentatively TRBD2 (6 bases). The sample taken for sequencing was blood. This receptor was taken from a girl aged 5-17 years with multiple sclerosis. The CDR3 reads CASIRSLGGGSDEQFF. The CDR3 coding sequence is TGTGCCTCGATTCGCTCTCTGGGCGGAGGGTCTGATGAGCAGTTCTTC.